This TCR beta chain was captured by sequencing in a study of CD8 T cells in ankylosing spondylitis. Points from the study as a whole: Ankylosing spondylitis blood seemed to carry a telltale TCR beta motif made of several highly homologous variants. Clones tied to disease were said to be significantly enriched in matched ankylosing spondylitis synovial fluid.

By quantitative 5'-RACE with molecular barcodes, the TCR beta libraries were made. MiXCR, run by TCRdb on the 5' RACE reads, gives a single entry per CDR3 protein. The sample records tens of thousands of distinct CDR3 sequences, around 8.5% being singletons. This clonotype was seen ten or more times. Its specificity is not known. This sequence originates from a male donor with ankylosing spondylitis. Sequencing used blood, either unsorted or a sorted T cell fraction (not recorded which).

CDR3: CASSLKQVSYEQYF. The CDR3 region has the DNA TGTGCCAGCAGCTTGAAACAGGTATCCTACGAGCAGTACTTC. This chain joins TRBV7-6 and TRBJ2-7; possibly TRBD1 for D (5 bases). Germline CDR1 SGHVS, CDR2 FNYEAQ. The CDR3 loop spans 14 amino acids. The germline V and J ends were trimmed by 3 bases and 1 base, with 10 bases remaining between them.